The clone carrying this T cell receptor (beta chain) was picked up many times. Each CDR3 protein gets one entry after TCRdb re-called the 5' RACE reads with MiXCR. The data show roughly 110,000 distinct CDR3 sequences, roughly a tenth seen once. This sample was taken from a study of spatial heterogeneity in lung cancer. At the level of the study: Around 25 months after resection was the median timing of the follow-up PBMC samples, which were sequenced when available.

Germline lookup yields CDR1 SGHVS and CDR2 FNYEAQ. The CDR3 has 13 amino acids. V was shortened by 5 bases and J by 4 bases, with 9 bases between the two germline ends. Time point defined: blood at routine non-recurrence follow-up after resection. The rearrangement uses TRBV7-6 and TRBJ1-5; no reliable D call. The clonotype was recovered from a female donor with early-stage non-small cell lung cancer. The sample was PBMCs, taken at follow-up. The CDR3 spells CASSVQQNQPQHF. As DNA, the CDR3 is TGTGCCAGCAGCGTACAGCAAAATCAGCCCCAGCATTTT.